This passage covers 11 T cell receptor beta chains from one sample sequenced in a study of cytomegalovirus exposure and HLA in healthy donors. The primer mix had 60 Vbeta and 13 Jbeta primers. Libraries were prepared by immunoSEQ multiplex PCR; TCRdb keeps only in-frame clonotypes and omits some of them. The sample has 90,000 to 150,000 clones; around two thirds are singletons. Sequences were obtained from PBMCs. These receptors were taken from a human donor in good health.

This clone is a singleton in its sample. The rearrangement joins TRBV27 to TRBJ1-4, with D uncertain. The CDR3 totals 15 residues. CDR1 is MNHEY, CDR2 SMNVEV, per germline (reference sequence). Trimming removed 5 bases from V and 4 bases from J, with 14 bases in between. CDR3 DNA: TGTGCCAGCAGTCCGACTACACGGATTAATGAAAAACTGTTTTTT. It yields the protein CASSPTTRINEKLFF.

The rearrangement joins TRBV4-1 to TRBJ1-4; 7 bases match TRBD1. The CDR3 covers 15 residues. J lost 7 bases, V lost 0 bases, and 5 bases had no gene match. The germline CDR1 and CDR2 sequences are MGHRA and YSYEKL. As DNA, the CDR3 is TGCGCCAGCAGCCAAGATGCAGGGGGGAGTGAAAAACTGTTTTTT. Translated: CASSQDAGGSEKLFF.

The chain joins TRBV5-1 to TRBJ2-2; 11 bases line up with TRBD2. Germline CDR1 and CDR2: SGHRS and YFSETQ. This CDR3 has 14 residues. With V trimmed by 6 bases and J by 5 bases, 3 bases remained unmatched. CDR3 protein: CASNLAGGTGELFF. The CDR3 nucleotides read TGCGCCAGCAACCTAGCGGGGGGAACCGGGGAGCTGTTTTTT.

As DNA, the CDR3 is TGTGCCAGCATGGGACTGCTCGGGGAGCTGTTTTTT. Translating gives CASMGLLGELFF. The chain links TRBV2 to TRBJ2-2; the D gene is possibly TRBD2 (6 bases). The germline V and J ends were trimmed by 7 bases and 7 bases, with 10 bases remaining between them. The CDR3 spans 12 residues. The germline gives CDR1 SNHLY, CDR2 FYNNEI.

This clone was observed a handful of times. The chain uses TRBV6-1 and TRBJ2-1, with D maybe TRBD1 (5 bases). Looked up from germline, CDR1 is MNHNS and CDR2 is SASEGT. The V end was cut by 2 bases, the J end by 4 bases, with 12 bases between. This CDR3 has 15 residues. The CDR3 spells CASSETGSSYNEQFF. The CDR3 coding sequence is TGTGCCAGCAGTGAAACAGGCTCATCTTACAATGAGCAGTTCTTC.

Only one count was recorded for this clone. The DNA for the CDR3 is TGTGCCAGCAACCCAAGACAGGGGGCTAATTCACCCCTCCACTTT. It specifies CASNPRQGANSPLHF. The chain combines TRBV6-5 with TRBJ1-6; 10 bases are shared with TRBD1. Trimming removed 7 bases from V and 6 bases from J; junction bases left unmatched: 6. Germline V gives CDR1 MNHEY, CDR2 SVGAGI. The CDR3 spans 15 residues.

This chain joins TRBV18 and TRBJ1-2; 7 nucleotides line up with TRBD1. Trimming removed 4 bases from V and 3 bases from J; junction bases left unmatched: 2. Germline CDR1 is KGHSH and CDR2 is LQKENI. The CDR3 extends over 13 amino acids. CDR3 in DNA: TGTGCCAGCTCACGGGACAGTCACTATGGCTACACCTTC. Its protein is CASSRDSHYGYTF.

V and J are TRBV6-5 and TRBJ2-2, with TRBD1 matching over 8 bases. Germline V gene data show CDR1 as MNHEY and CDR2 as SVGAGI. With 0 bases clipped from V and 7 bases from J, the junction kept 4 bases outside the gene matches. This CDR3 contains 15 residues. CDR3 sequence reads: CASSYSDRVGGELFF. The CDR3 DNA reads as TGTGCCAGCAGTTACTCGGACAGGGTAGGCGGGGAGCTGTTTTTT.

The chain uses TRBV7-2 and TRBJ2-2; D is unresolved. The V gene's germline CDR1 is SGHTA and CDR2 FQGNSA. The CDR3 contains 14 residues. Deletions cut 4 bases from V and 7 bases from J, with 13 bases between. This chain's CDR3 is CASSYATASGELFF. CDR3 in DNA: TGTGCCAGCAGCTACGCGACTGCCAGCGGGGAGCTGTTTTTT.

The chain couples TRBV5-1 to TRBJ2-3; 8 bases are a match to TRBD1. CDR1 is SGHRS, CDR2 YFSETQ, per germline. V shed 0 bases and J 0 bases; nucleotides not matched to a gene: 3. The CDR3 contains 16 residues. In DNA, the CDR3 is TGCGCCAGCAGCTTGGGGACAGGGACTAGCACAGATACGCAGTATTTT. The encoded protein is CASSLGTGTSTDTQYF. The complete variable domain, with remaining parts taken from reference TRBV5-1 and TRBJ2-3, reads KAGVTQTPRYLIKTRGQQVTLSCSPISGHRSVSWYQQTPGQGLQFLFEYFSETQRNKGNFPGRFSGRQFSNSRSEMNVSTLELGDSALYLCASSLGTGTSTDTQYFGPGTRLTVL.

The chain combines TRBV25-1 with TRBJ2-3; 9 bases line up with TRBD1. Unmatched junction bases numbered 8, after V lost 4 bases and J lost 3 bases. This CDR3 has 16 amino acids. Germline values: CDR1 MGHDK, CDR2 SYGVNS. CDR3 amino acids: CASSALRDRETDTQYF. The CDR3 DNA is TGTGCCAGCAGTGCGCTCCGGGACAGGGAGACAGATACGCAGTATTTT.